Shown below are 20 T cell receptor beta chains from a single sample sequenced in a study of cytomegalovirus exposure and HLA in healthy donors. Primers for the PCR totalled 60 Vbeta and 13 Jbeta. Clones were sequenced by immunoSEQ multiplex PCR, and TCRdb holds only the in-frame ones, with some missing. Counted here are roughly 90,000 clones, around 80% occurring once; the ten biggest clones make up around 6.7%. Sequences were obtained from PBMCs. The receptors shown here come from a man under 40 in good health and CMV-seronegative.

The chain uses TRBV15 and TRBJ2-1; 8 positions agree with TRBD2. CDR1 and CDR2 (germline): LNHNV, YYDKDF (reference sequence). The ends lost 0 bases at V and 5 bases at J; junction bases unmatched: 6. The CDR3 is 16 amino acids. The CDR3 DNA reads TGTGCCACCAGCAGAGATGTCCGGGGGGGGAACAATGAGCAGTTCTTC. Translating gives CATSRDVRGGNNEQFF.

In its sample, this clone was seen a few times. This chain uses TRBV30 with TRBJ1-1; D not resolved. Trimming pared 3 bases from V and 1 base from J, leaving 9 bases between. Germline V gene data show CDR1 as GTSNPN and CDR2 as SVGIG (reference sequence). The CDR3 has 13 amino acids. The CDR3 spells CAWRGLGNTEAFF. The CDR3 nucleotides are TGTGCCTGGAGAGGACTGGGGAACACTGAAGCTTTCTTT. The full variable domain, its missing parts supplied by reference TRBV30 and TRBJ1-1, is SQTIHQWPATLVQPVGSPLSLECTVEGTSNPNLYWYRQAAGRGLQLLFYSVGIGQISSEVPQNLSASRPQDRQFILSSKKLLLSDSGFYLCAWRGLGNTEAFFGQGTRLTVV.

This rearrangement joins TRBV4-2 to TRBJ1-2; D uncertain. With 0 bases removed from V and 4 bases from J, the gap between germline ends came to 6 bases. The CDR3 sequence is 13 residues long. CDR1 is LGHNA, CDR2 YNFKEQ, per germline. This CDR3 is CASSQDVSYGYTF. The CDR3 nucleotides read TGTGCCAGCAGCCAAGATGTTAGCTATGGCTACACCTTC.

This clone appeared a few times. The chain links TRBV7-2 to TRBJ2-1; D remains ambiguous. Germline-derived CDR1 and CDR2 are SGHTA and FQGNSA. Deletions cut 1 base from V and 6 bases from J, with 10 bases between. The length of the CDR3 is 14 residues. This chain's CDR3 is CASSLGFGVNEQFF. CDR3 DNA sequence: TGTGCCAGCAGCTTAGGCTTCGGAGTCAATGAGCAGTTCTTC.

This chain links TRBV2 with TRBJ2-7; 10 nucleotides align to TRBD2. The germline V gene encodes CDR1 SNHLY and CDR2 FYNNEI. V gave up 8 bases and J gave up 4 bases; unmatched junction bases: 2. CDR3 length: 12 amino acids. The DNA of the CDR3 is TGTGCCAGCCTAGCGGGAGTTTACGAGCAGTACTTC. This gives the protein CASLAGVYEQYF.

The chain links TRBV7-9 to TRBJ1-4, with 10 bases matching TRBD1. From germline, CDR1 is SEHNR and CDR2 FQNEAQ (reference sequence). After removal of 10 bases from V and 7 bases from J, the junction contained 9 bases not matched to a gene. This CDR3 spans 14 amino acids. CDR3 region: CATVRQGATEKLFF. As DNA, the CDR3 is TGTGCCACCGTACGACAGGGGGCGACTGAAAAACTGTTTTTT.

V is TRBV19 and J is TRBJ2-3, with D possibly TRBD2 on 6 matching bases. Trimming pared 3 bases from V and 5 bases from J, leaving 6 bases between. The CDR3 covers 12 residues. Germline CDR1 LNHDA, CDR2 SQIVND (reference sequence). The CDR3 DNA sequence: TGTGCCAGTAGTATGGGGGGAGATACGCAGTATTTT. Amino acids: CASSMGGDTQYF.

V is TRBV7-8 and J is TRBJ1-5; TRBD1 might be the D (5 bases). Germline CDR1 reads SGHVS; CDR2 reads FQNEAQ. CDR3 length: 14 residues. V was trimmed by 5 bases and J by 3 bases, leaving 11 bases between them. The CDR3 sequence is CASSNRDYNQPQHF. The CDR3 DNA follows: TGTGCCAGCAGCAACCGGGACTACAATCAGCCCCAGCATTTT.

This chain connects TRBV7-2 to TRBJ2-7; D not certain. The CDR3 sequence is 13 residues long. Germline V gives CDR1 SGHTA, CDR2 FQGNSA. V gave up 1 base and J gave up 6 bases, with 10 bases separating them. The CDR3 bases are TGTGCCAGCAGCTTAGGGGCAGAGATCGAGCAGTACTTC. The encoded protein is CASSLGAEIEQYF.

The count of this clone is one. The rearrangement joins TRBV6-5 to TRBJ1-2; D remains unclear. Per germline, CDR1 MNHEY and CDR2 SVGAGI. V dropped 4 bases and J dropped 4 bases, with 13 bases sitting between them. The CDR3 runs 14 residues. The CDR3 nucleotides are TGTGCCAGCAGTTGGAGGGTGTCGGCCTATGGCTACACCTTC. Translation: CASSWRVSAYGYTF.

The table lists this clone with a few counts. This chain uses TRBV29-1 with TRBJ2-3, with D possibly matching TRBD1 (6 bases). Germline CDR1 and CDR2: SQVTM and ANQGSEA. The V and J ends lost 7 bases and 6 bases respectively, with 11 bases between them. The CDR3 length is 11 residues. CDR3 nucleotides: TGCAGCGGGTCTCAGGGGGATACGCAGTATTTT. Encoded protein: CSGSQGDTQYF.

V is TRBV30 and J is TRBJ2-2; 8 nucleotides align to TRBD2. CDR1 GTSNPN and CDR2 SVGIG come from the germline V gene (reference sequence). The CDR3 consists of 16 residues. The V segment lost 1 base and the J segment 5 bases; nucleotides outside the gene matches: 9. CDR3 sequence (DNA): TGTGCCTGGAGTGGCCGGGGCGGGAGGTTGACCGGGGAGCTGTTTTTT. This codes for CAWSGRGGRLTGELFF.

The rearrangement links TRBV18 to TRBJ2-7; tentatively, D is TRBD1 (5 bases). The V gene lost 3 bases and the J gene lost 2 bases, with 11 bases spanning the gap. The germline CDR1 and CDR2 sequences are KGHSH and LQKENI. The CDR3 sequence is 14 residues long. CDR3 in amino acids: CASSPRQLPYEQYF. CDR3 sequence (DNA): TGTGCCAGCTCACCGAGACAGTTGCCCTACGAGCAGTACTTC. The whole variable domain, remainder taken from reference TRBV18 and TRBJ2-7, is NAGVMQNPRHLVRRRGQEARLRCSPMKGHSHVYWYRQLPEEGLKFMVYLQKENIIDESGMPKERFSAEFPKEGPSILRIQQVVRGDSAAYFCASSPRQLPYEQYFGPGTRLTVT.

This clone was recorded once. J is TRBJ1-4 and V is TRBV18; 7 bases fit TRBD1. The V and J ends lost 3 bases and 8 bases, in that order; junction bases with no gene match: 6. The CDR3 is 14 residues long. Per the germline V gene, CDR1 is KGHSH and CDR2 is LQKENI. The CDR3 DNA sequence: TGTGCCAGCTCACCTGGGACAGTTAACGAAAAACTGTTTTTT. This codes for CASSPGTVNEKLFF.

The chain employs TRBV7-2 and TRBJ1-1; no clear D gene. Deletions cut 4 bases from V and 3 bases from J, with 12 bases between. Per germline, CDR1 SGHTA and CDR2 FQGNSA. This CDR3 region has 14 residues. In DNA, the CDR3 is TGTGCCAGCAGCTCAAATTCGGGTTACACTGAAGCTTTCTTT. It codes for CASSSNSGYTEAFF.

This sequence joins TRBV7-8 and TRBJ2-7; 9 nucleotides align to TRBD2. V gave up 5 bases and J gave up 5 bases; unmatched junction bases: 7. This CDR3 is 14 amino acids long. Germline V gives CDR1 SGHVS, CDR2 FQNEAQ. The CDR3 loop is CASSPRGTSNEQYF. The CDR3 DNA reads as TGTGCCAGCAGCCCACGGGGGACTAGCAACGAGCAGTACTTC.

The chain uses TRBV19 and TRBJ2-2, with D possibly being TRBD1 (5 bases). Germline values: CDR1 LNHDA, CDR2 SQIVND (reference sequence). The germline V and J ends were trimmed by 8 bases and 2 bases, with 9 bases remaining between them. The CDR3 length is 13 residues. The CDR3 coding sequence is TGTGCCAGTCAGGGCTTAAACACCGGGGAGCTGTTTTTT. Translation gives CASQGLNTGELFF.

DNA of the CDR3: TGCGCCAGCAGCTTGGAGGACAGGGATTCACCCCTCCACTTT. This sequence encodes CASSLEDRDSPLHF. The chain carries TRBV5-1 and TRBJ1-6, with 8 bases identical to TRBD1. The V gene end was trimmed by 0 bases and the J gene end by 8 bases; junction bases not matched to a gene: 1. The CDR3 extends over 14 amino acids. Germline V gene data show CDR1 as SGHRS and CDR2 as YFSETQ.

The chain links TRBV7-9 to TRBJ2-1; 7 bases map to TRBD2. The CDR3 contains 15 residues. The J segment lost 3 bases and the V segment lost 2 bases, leaving 4 bases of the junction unmatched. The germline V gene encodes CDR1 SEHNR and CDR2 FQNEAQ (reference sequence). The CDR3 region has the DNA TGTGCCAGCAGCTTATCGGCGGGAGTCTACAATGAGCAGTTCTTC. Its protein product is CASSLSAGVYNEQFF.

The CDR3 spells CASSTWASEVAQFF. As DNA, the CDR3 is TGTGCCAGCAGCACGTGGGCTAGCGAGGTTGCGCAGTTCTTC. This sequence joins TRBV7-2 and TRBJ2-1; D is possibly TRBD2 (6 bases). The CDR3 totals 14 residues. Germline V gene data show CDR1 as SGHTA and CDR2 as FQGNSA. Trimming removed 5 bases at V and 12 bases at J, with 20 bases between.